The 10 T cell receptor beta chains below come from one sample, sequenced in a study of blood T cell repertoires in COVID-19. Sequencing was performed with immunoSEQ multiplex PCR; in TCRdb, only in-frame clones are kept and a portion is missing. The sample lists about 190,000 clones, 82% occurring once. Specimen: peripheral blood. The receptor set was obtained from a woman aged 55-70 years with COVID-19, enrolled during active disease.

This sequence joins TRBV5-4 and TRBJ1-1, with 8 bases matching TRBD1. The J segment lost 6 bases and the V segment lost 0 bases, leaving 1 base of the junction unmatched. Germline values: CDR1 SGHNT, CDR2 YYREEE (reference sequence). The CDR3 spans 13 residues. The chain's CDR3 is CASSLAQGAEAFF. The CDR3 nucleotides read TGTGCCAGCAGCTTGGCACAGGGGGCTGAAGCTTTCTTT.

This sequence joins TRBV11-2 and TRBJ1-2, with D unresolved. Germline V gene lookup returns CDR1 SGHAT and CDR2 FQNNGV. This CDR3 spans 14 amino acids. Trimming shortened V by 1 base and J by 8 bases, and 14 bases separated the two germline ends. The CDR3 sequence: CASSLVREAGGYTF. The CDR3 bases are TGTGCCAGCAGCTTAGTTAGGGAAGCGGGGGGCTACACCTTC.

The CDR3 loop reads CASSPQGPRGEQYV. The CDR3 DNA reads TGTGCCAGCAGTCCACAGGGTCCGAGGGGCGAGCAGTACGTC. The chain recombines TRBV28 with TRBJ2-7; D is perhaps TRBD1 (6 bases). CDR3 length equals 14 residues. V was shortened by 5 bases and J by 6 bases, with 17 bases between the two germline ends. Germline assignment: CDR1 MDHEN and CDR2 SYDVKM.

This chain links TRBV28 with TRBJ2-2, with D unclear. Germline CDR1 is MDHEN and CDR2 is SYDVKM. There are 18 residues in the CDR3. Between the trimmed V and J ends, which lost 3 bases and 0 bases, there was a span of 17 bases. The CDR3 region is CASSLATRTPANTGELFF. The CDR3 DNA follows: TGTGCCAGCAGTTTGGCGACTCGAACGCCCGCGAACACCGGGGAGCTGTTTTTT.

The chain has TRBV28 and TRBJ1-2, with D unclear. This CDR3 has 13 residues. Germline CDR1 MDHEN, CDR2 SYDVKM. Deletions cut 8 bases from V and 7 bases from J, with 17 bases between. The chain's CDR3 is CASSSGGSRGYTF. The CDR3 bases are TGTGCCAGCTCAAGTGGAGGGTCCCGTGGCTACACCTTC.

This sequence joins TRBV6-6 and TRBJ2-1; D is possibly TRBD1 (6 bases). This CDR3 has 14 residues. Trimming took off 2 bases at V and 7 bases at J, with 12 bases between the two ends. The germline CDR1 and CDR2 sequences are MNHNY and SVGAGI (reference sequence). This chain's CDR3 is CASSYSQGRNEQFF. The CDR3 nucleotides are TGTGCCAGCAGTTACAGCCAGGGGCGGAATGAGCAGTTCTTC.

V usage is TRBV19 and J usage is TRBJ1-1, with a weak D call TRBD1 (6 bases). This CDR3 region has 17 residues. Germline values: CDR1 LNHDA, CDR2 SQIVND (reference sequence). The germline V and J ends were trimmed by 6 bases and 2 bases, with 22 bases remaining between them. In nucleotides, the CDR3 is TGTGCCAGTAGGACATCACAGGGCAAGGGTTTTAACACTGAAGCTTTCTTT. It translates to CASRTSQGKGFNTEAFF.

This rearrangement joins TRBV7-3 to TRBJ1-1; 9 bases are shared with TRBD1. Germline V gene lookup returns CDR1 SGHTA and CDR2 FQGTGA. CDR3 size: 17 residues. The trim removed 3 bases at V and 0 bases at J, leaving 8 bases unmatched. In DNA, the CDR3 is TGTGCCAGCAGCTTCCCCTACAGGGGGCTCATGAACACTGAAGCTTTCTTT. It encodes CASSFPYRGLMNTEAFF.

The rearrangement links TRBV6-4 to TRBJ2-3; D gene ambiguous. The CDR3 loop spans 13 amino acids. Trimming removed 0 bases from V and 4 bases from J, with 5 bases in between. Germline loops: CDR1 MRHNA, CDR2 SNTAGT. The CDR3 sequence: CASSDSRADTQYF. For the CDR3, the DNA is TGTGCCAGCAGTGACTCTCGGGCAGATACGCAGTATTTT.

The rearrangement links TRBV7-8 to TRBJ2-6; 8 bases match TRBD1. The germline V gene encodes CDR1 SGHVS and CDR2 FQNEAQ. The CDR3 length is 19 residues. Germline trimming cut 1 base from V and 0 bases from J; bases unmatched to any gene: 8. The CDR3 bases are TGTGCCAGCAGCTTAGAATCCGGACAGGGTCTCTCTGGGGCCAACGTCCTGACTTTC. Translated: CASSLESGQGLSGANVLTF.